This passage covers 24 T cell receptor beta chains from one sample sequenced in a study of blood T cell repertoires in COVID-19. The protocol was immunoSEQ multiplex PCR, while the TCRdb copy is restricted to in-frame clones and leaves out a portion. The table shows 100,000 to 120,000 clones, with 88% occurring only once. Sequenced input: peripheral blood. The receptors were gathered from a human donor in a cohort sampled during active COVID-19.

The gene calls are TRBV27 and TRBJ1-5; D possibly corresponds to TRBD1 (6 bases). Germline V gives CDR1 MNHEY, CDR2 SMNVEV (reference sequence). The V end lost 7 bases, the J end lost 4 bases, and 8 bases lay between the germline ends. The CDR3 runs to 12 residues. CDR3 sequence reads: CASTTGNQPQHF. In nucleotides, the CDR3 is TGTGCCAGCACCACAGGGAATCAGCCCCAGCATTTT.

The V call is TRBV6-5, the J call TRBJ2-7, with D perhaps matching TRBD1 (6 bases). Between the trimmed V and J ends, which lost 1 base and 1 base, there was a span of 8 bases. The CDR3 has 14 residues. Germline V gene lookup returns CDR1 MNHEY and CDR2 SVGAGI. Here the CDR3 reads CASSYLQGSYEQYF. The CDR3 region has the DNA TGTGCCAGCAGTTACTTACAGGGTTCCTACGAGCAGTACTTC.

This chain joins TRBV7-9 and TRBJ2-7, with D perhaps TRBD2 (5 bases). Trimming left V 8 bases short and J 0 bases short, with 5 bases between. Germline values: CDR1 SEHNR, CDR2 FQNEAQ (reference sequence). This CDR3 spans 11 amino acids. The chain's CDR3 is CASGSSYEQYF. For the CDR3, the DNA is TGTGCCAGCGGGAGCTCCTACGAGCAGTACTTC.

The count of this clone is one. This chain uses TRBV7-9 with TRBJ2-3; TRBD1 is a possible D gene (6 bases). The germline gives CDR1 SEHNR, CDR2 FQNEAQ (reference sequence). Deletions cut 4 bases from V and 8 bases from J, with 13 bases between. CDR3 length: 13 residues. This chain's CDR3 is CASSSGQLGTQYF. As DNA, the CDR3 is TGTGCCAGCAGCTCAGGACAGCTCGGTACGCAGTATTTT.

The genes are TRBV28 and TRBJ1-2; D may be TRBD1 (6 bases). Deletions cut 6 bases from V and 2 bases from J, with 16 bases between. The CDR3 is 15 amino acids. Looked up from germline, CDR1 is MDHEN and CDR2 is SYDVKM. In nucleotides, the CDR3 is TGTGCCAGCAGATCCGATACAGGGACGAACTATGGCTACACCTTC. It specifies CASRSDTGTNYGYTF.

The chain couples TRBV19 to TRBJ2-5; unclear D gene. The V and J ends lost 2 bases and 2 bases respectively, with 6 bases between them. The CDR3 is made up of 13 amino acids. Germline CDR1 and CDR2: LNHDA and SQIVND (reference sequence). For the CDR3, the DNA is TGTGCCAGTAGTATAATAATGCAAGAGACCCAGTACTTC. This translates into CASSIIMQETQYF.

The chain carries TRBV5-8 and TRBJ2-1; D is possibly TRBD1 (5 bases). Germline CDR1 SGHTS, CDR2 YDEGEE. This CDR3 comprises 14 residues. V lost 4 bases and J 3 bases, leaving 11 bases between the germline ends. The CDR3 spells CASSKGLDYNEQFF. The DNA for the CDR3 is TGTGCCAGCAGCAAGGGGCTGGACTACAATGAGCAGTTCTTC.

The V gene is TRBV29-1, the J gene TRBJ2-5; 10 bases agree with TRBD2. This CDR3 spans 14 amino acids. CDR1 is SQVTM, CDR2 ANQGSEA, per germline. V dropped 4 bases and J dropped 5; count of bases not matched to a gene: 7. In nucleotides, the CDR3 is TGCAGCGTTGGGACTAGCGGAGGGCGGGAGACCCAGTACTTC. Its protein product is CSVGTSGGRETQYF.

The chain couples TRBV2 to TRBJ1-3; D is unclear. Germline lookup yields CDR1 SNHLY and CDR2 FYNNEI. V lost 8 bases to trimming and J lost 3 bases, with 11 bases between them. The CDR3 extends over 13 amino acids. The CDR3 sequence is CASPDEGGNTIYF. The CDR3, as DNA: TGTGCCAGCCCCGACGAGGGTGGAAACACCATATATTTT.

The genes are TRBV4-1 and TRBJ2-3, with 12 bases aligning to TRBD2. The junction had 6 bases not matched to a gene; V was cut back by 0 bases and J by 5 bases. This CDR3 is 17 amino acids long. Germline CDR1 MGHRA, CDR2 YSYEKL. The CDR3 nucleotides are TGCGCCAGCAGCCAAGACAGACTAGCGGGAGAGGTAGATACGCAGTATTTT. Protein product: CASSQDRLAGEVDTQYF.

The chain uses TRBV5-4 and TRBJ1-1, with D maybe TRBD1 (6 bases). The CDR3 covers 14 residues. V lost 6 bases, J lost 4 bases, and 16 bases lay in between. CDR1 and CDR2 (germline): SGHNT, YYREEE (reference sequence). The CDR3 sequence is CASTFWGGATEAFF. The CDR3 DNA reads as TGTGCCAGCACCTTCTGGGGGGGGGCCACTGAAGCTTTCTTT.

This chain connects TRBV21-1 to TRBJ1-1; the table names TRBD1, a call not compared with the DNA. TRBV21-1 is termed a pseudogene. CDR3 length equals 16 residues. CDR3 protein: CASSPSPGTHNTEAFF. CDR3 coding DNA: TGTGCCAGCTCCCCCTCCCCCGGGACACACAACACTGAAGCTTTCTTT.

The DNA for the CDR3 is TGTGCCAGCTCGGGACAGTTTAGATCCTACGAGCAGTACTTC. Amino acids: CASSGQFRSYEQYF. The chain recombines TRBV27 with TRBJ2-7; 7 bases match TRBD1. This CDR3 region has 14 residues. V shed 8 bases and J 1 base; nucleotides not matched to a gene: 8. The germline CDR1 and CDR2 sequences are MNHEY and SMNVEV (reference sequence).

As DNA, the CDR3 is TGCGCCAGCAGCACTATAGCGGGGGGGAACAATGAGCAGTTCTTC. Translation gives CASSTIAGGNNEQFF. J is TRBJ2-1 and V is TRBV5-1, with 11 bases aligning to TRBD2. The CDR3 is 15 amino acids. With 4 bases clipped from V and 5 bases from J, the junction kept 5 bases outside the gene matches. Germline V gene sequence: CDR1 SGHRS, CDR2 YFSETQ. Full variable domain (rest looked up from reference TRBV5-1 and TRBJ2-1): KAGVTQTPRYLIKTRGQQVTLSCSPISGHRSVSWYQQTPGQGLQFLFEYFSETQRNKGNFPGRFSGRQFSNSRSEMNVSTLELGDSALYLCASSTIAGGNNEQFFGPGTRLTVL.

The rearrangement uses TRBV5-1 and TRBJ2-7, with D possibly being TRBD1 (5 bases). V was clipped by 3 bases and J by 12 bases, with 19 bases between them. Germline values: CDR1 SGHRS, CDR2 YFSETQ. The CDR3 is 13 amino acids. The CDR3 region has the DNA TGCGCCAGCAGCTCGACAGTATCGTCACCCGCGTACTTC. As protein: CASSSTVSSPAYF.

V gene TRBV4-2 combines with J gene TRBJ2-7; TRBD1 matches 7 bases. The V and J ends lost 0 bases and 9 bases, in that order; junction bases with no gene match: 11. This CDR3 has 15 amino acids. Germline CDR1 reads LGHNA; CDR2 reads YNFKEQ. The CDR3 is CASSQDRGWDSSQYF. CDR3 in DNA: TGTGCCAGCAGCCAAGATCGAGGGTGGGACAGTTCGCAGTACTTC.

The CDR3 spells CASSHGRASNYGYTF. Written as DNA, the CDR3 is TGTGCCAGCTCACACGGCAGGGCCTCTAACTATGGCTACACCTTC. This chain connects TRBV18 to TRBJ1-2, with D perhaps matching TRBD1 (5 bases). The ends were cut back, 4 bases at V and 0 bases at J, with 12 bases in the middle. Germline CDR1 KGHSH, CDR2 LQKENI. The CDR3 has 15 amino acids.

This chain connects TRBV7-9 to TRBJ1-5, with a possible D match to TRBD1 (6 bases). CDR1 is SEHNR, CDR2 FQNEAQ, per germline (reference sequence). The CDR3 consists of 16 residues. Trimming shortened V by 4 bases and J by 6 bases, and 19 bases separated the two germline ends. CDR3 loop: CASSSSRGAFVQPQHF. Here the CDR3 DNA reads TGTGCCAGCAGCTCATCTCGGGGGGCGTTTGTTCAGCCCCAGCATTTT.

The chain links TRBV5-4 to TRBJ2-3, with D possibly TRBD2 on 5 matching bases. Germline V gene sequence: CDR1 SGHNT, CDR2 YYREEE (reference sequence). The V end lost 5 bases, the J end lost 0 bases, and 16 bases lay between the germline ends. The CDR3 is 16 amino acids. As DNA, the CDR3 is TGTGCCAGCAGTTTGCCCGGGATAAGGAGCACAGATACGCAGTATTTT. Translation gives CASSLPGIRSTDTQYF.

The chain uses TRBV28 and TRBJ2-6; 7 bases are shared with TRBD1. Unmatched junction bases numbered 7, after V lost 5 bases and J lost 0 bases. The CDR3 length is 17 residues. The V gene's germline CDR1 is MDHEN and CDR2 SYDVKM. The CDR3 sequence: CASSADRSRSGANVLTF. The CDR3 DNA sequence: TGTGCCAGCAGTGCGGACAGGTCCCGCTCTGGGGCCAACGTCCTGACTTTC.

The J gene is TRBJ2-7, the V gene TRBV6-5; weak D call: TRBD1 (6 bases). Germline V gives CDR1 MNHEY, CDR2 SVGAGI. Trimming cost V 6 bases and J 4 bases, with 16 bases left between them. This CDR3 comprises 14 residues. CDR3 coding DNA: TGTGCCAGCAGCCTCACAGGGATCGGATACGAGCAGTACTTC. It translates to CASSLTGIGYEQYF.

CDR3 sequence (DNA): TGTGCCAGCAGCTTAGTTCGGGGGGTATCAAATGAGCAGTTCTTC. Amino acid sequence: CASSLVRGVSNEQFF. This chain links TRBV11-2 with TRBJ2-1, with TRBD2 matching 7 bases. The CDR3 covers 15 residues. V was clipped by 1 base and J by 7 bases; unmatched bases: 7. Germline V CDR1 and CDR2: SGHAT, FQNNGV. The full variable domain, its missing parts supplied by reference TRBV11-2 and TRBJ2-1, is EAGVAQSPRYKIIEKRQSVAFWCNPISGHATLYWYQQILGQGPKLLIQFQNNGVVDDSQLPKDRFSAERLKGVDSTLKIQPAKLEDSAVYLCASSLVRGVSNEQFFGPGTRLTVL.

This clone occurred a few times. The chain couples TRBV2 to TRBJ1-2; D possibly corresponds to TRBD1 (5 bases). The CDR3 covers 13 residues. The germline V and J ends were trimmed by 5 bases and 4 bases, with 11 bases remaining between them. Germline CDR1 is SNHLY and CDR2 is FYNNEI. The DNA for the CDR3 is TGTGCCAGCAGTATCAGGGAACCCTATGGCTACACCTTC. It is translated as CASSIREPYGYTF.

V and J are TRBV5-8 and TRBJ2-3; D possibly corresponds to TRBD2 (6 bases). There are 15 residues in the CDR3. Germline values: CDR1 SGHTS, CDR2 YDEGEE. V was shortened by 4 bases and J by 1 base, with 13 bases between the two germline ends. This CDR3 reads CASSLLPGGTDTQYF. In DNA form, the CDR3 reads TGTGCCAGCAGCCTCCTCCCGGGGGGCACAGATACGCAGTATTTT.